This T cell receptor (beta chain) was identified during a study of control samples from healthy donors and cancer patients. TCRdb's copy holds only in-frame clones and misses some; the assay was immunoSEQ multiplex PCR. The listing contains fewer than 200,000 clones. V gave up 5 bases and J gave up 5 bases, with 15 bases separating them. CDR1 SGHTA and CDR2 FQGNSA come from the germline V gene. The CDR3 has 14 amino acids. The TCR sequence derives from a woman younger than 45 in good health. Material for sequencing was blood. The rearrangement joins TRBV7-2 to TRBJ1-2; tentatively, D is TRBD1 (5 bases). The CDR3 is CASSRVTGYYGYTF. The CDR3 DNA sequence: TGTGCCAGCAGCCGCGTCACAGGCTATTATGGCTACACCTTC.